This T cell receptor beta chain was obtained from a study of blood T cell repertoires in COVID-19. In the study overall: Samples representing acute and convalescent COVID-19 were sourced from the United States, Italy and Spain.

Germline V lookup: CDR1 SSHAT, CDR2 FNYEAQ (reference sequence). The CDR3 extends over 16 amino acids. As regards this clone: A read error may produce the germline difference seen at one junction end.

Per the original data handling: From reference gene primer amplification, estimates of nucleated cell counts were derived. Data came from immunoSEQ multiplex PCR; TCRdb stores just in-frame clones and leaves some out. V and J calls and clone size are those listed in that table; D and trimming were worked out from the DNA. The repertoire includes a few hundred thousand clones, approximately 80% of them detected once, and 9.5% to 10% sits in the top ten. This chain connects TRBV7-7 to TRBJ2-5; a weak D match, TRBD2 (7 bases). The sequenced sample was peripheral blood. The clonotype comes from a man in his forties or fifties with active or convalescent COVID-19. In nucleotides, the CDR3 is TGTGCTAGCAGCCCCGGAGGAGGGGGGGCTTGGGAGACCCAGTACTTC. The encoded protein is CASSPGGGGAWETQYF.